The rows below give T cell receptor beta chains drawn from one sample of a study of cytomegalovirus exposure and HLA in healthy donors. Produced via immunoSEQ multiplex PCR; TCRdb's table is partial and in-frame only. The sample totals 220,000 or so clones; its top ten clones hold 0.9% to 1.4%. The sample taken for sequencing was PBMCs. The receptor set was obtained from a girl aged 2-10 years in good health and CMV-seropositive. The CDR3 runs from the conserved cysteine through the conserved F or W. The order of the fields is V gene, D gene, J gene, CDR3 DNA, CDR3 protein. A D gene is named only where the DNA matches it firmly.

>TRBV11-1|NA|TRBJ2-1
TGTGCCAGCCGACTTACGGTCAGCTCCTACAATGAGCAGTTCTTC
CASRLTVSSYNEQFF
>TRBV29-1|NA|TRBJ2-7
TGCAGCGTTGAACCGGGGGTTGGGGTCGAGCAGTACTTC
CSVEPGVGVEQYF
>TRBV5-1|TRBD1|TRBJ1-2
TGCGCCAGCAGCTCACCGGGACAGGGGATTGATAACTATGGCTACACCTTC
CASSSPGQGIDNYGYTF
>TRBV19|NA|TRBJ2-3
TGTGCCAGTAGTATAAGTCTAGTCGGCGGCACAGATACGCAGTATTTT
CASSISLVGGTDTQYF
>TRBV19|NA|TRBJ1-3
TGTGCCAGTAGTCTGACAGGAAACACCATATATTTT
CASSLTGNTIYF
>TRBV2|TRBD1|TRBJ2-1
TGTGCCAGCAGGATCCCGGGACAGGGGAGCAATGAGCAGTTCTTC
CASRIPGQGSNEQFF
>TRBV5-4|TRBD1|TRBJ2-2
TGTGCCAGCAGCTCCGGGACAGGATACACCGGGGAGCTGTTTTTT
CASSSGTGYTGELFF
>TRBV27|TRBD1|TRBJ2-5
TGTGCCAGCAGTCGCCAGGGACAGGGGGTTGAGACCCAGTACTTC
CASSRQGQGVETQYF
>TRBV7-6|NA|TRBJ1-1
TGTGCCAGCAGCTCCGGACAGAGCACTGAAGCTTTCTTT
CASSSGQSTEAFF
>TRBV7-9|NA|TRBJ1-3
TGTGCCAGCAGCTTAGAGGCAGGGGTCGGAAACACCATATATTTT
CASSLEAGVGNTIYF
>TRBV18|NA|TRBJ2-7
TGTGCCAGCTCACCTACCGAGGGCCTAGGAATCAACGAGCAGTACTTC
CASSPTEGLGINEQYF
>TRBV28|TRBD1|TRBJ1-2
TGTGCCAGCAGCGAGACAGGGGGCGGGGGTGGCTACACCTTC
CASSETGGGGGYTF
>TRBV5-5|NA|TRBJ1-1
TGTGCCAGCAGCTTGTTTCGAAACAGGAACACTGAAGCTTTCTTT
CASSLFRNRNTEAFF
>TRBV6-5|TRBD2|TRBJ2-7
TGTGCCAGCAGTTCCAGCGGGAACTACGCCGAGCAGTACTTC
CASSSSGNYAEQYF